The 28 T cell receptor beta chains given below trace back to one sample, sequenced in a study of beta chain features in type 1 diabetes. The entirety of the isolated RNA underwent reverse transcription, so expressed TCRB transcripts were sequenced. Only in-frame clones appear in the TCRdb table, and some are missing; sequencing was by immunoSEQ multiplex PCR. The sample lists 220,000 or so clones; roughly two thirds were seen once. What was sequenced was naive CD4+ T cells from blood. The source of these receptors is a man under 40 in good health.

The chain links TRBV7-2 to TRBJ2-7; D remains unclear. Germline V gene lookup returns CDR1 SGHTA and CDR2 FQGNSA. The CDR3 sequence is 15 residues long. Trimming shortened V by 1 base and J by 5 bases, and 15 bases separated the two germline ends. CDR3 sequence reads: CASSLVLSRGHEQYF. The CDR3 DNA reads as TGTGCCAGCAGCTTAGTCCTCAGCCGTGGTCACGAGCAGTACTTC.

The chain has TRBV6-5 and TRBJ2-1; perhaps TRBD2 as D (5 bases). The V gene lost 2 bases and the J gene lost 0 bases, with 11 bases spanning the gap. Looked up from germline, CDR1 is MNHEY and CDR2 is SVGAGI. This CDR3 has 16 amino acids. DNA of the CDR3: TGTGCCAGCAGTTACCGGACTGCGAGCTCCTACAATGAGCAGTTCTTC. Amino acids: CASSYRTASSYNEQFF.

The chain combines TRBV4-2 with TRBJ1-3, with unresolved D. The CDR3 is 19 residues long. Germline V gene lookup returns CDR1 LGHNA and CDR2 YNFKEQ. V gave up 0 bases and J gave up 0 bases, with 18 bases separating them. The CDR3 DNA follows: TGTGCCAGCAGCCAAGATCCGGCCCGGGGATACGACTCTGGAAACACCATATATTTT. This encodes CASSQDPARGYDSGNTIYF.

The sample holds a few counts of this clone. The genes are TRBV7-9 and TRBJ2-3; TRBD2 matches at 12 bases. Germline V gene data show CDR1 as SEHNR and CDR2 as FQNEAQ (reference sequence). Trimming at V came to 5 bases and at J to 0 bases, leaving 3 bases not matched to a gene. CDR3 length: 16 amino acids. The CDR3 loop is CASSGLAGLSTDTQYF. Here the CDR3 DNA reads TGTGCCAGCAGCGGACTAGCGGGGCTAAGCACAGATACGCAGTATTTT. Full variable domain (remainder filled in from reference TRBV7-9 and TRBJ2-3): DTGVSQNPRHKITKRGQNVTFRCDPISEHNRLYWYRQTLGQGPEFLTYFQNEAQLEKSRLLSDRFSAERPKGSFSTLEIQRTEQGDSAMYLCASSGLAGLSTDTQYFGPGTRLTVL.

This chain connects TRBV7-2 to TRBJ1-2; no clear D. Trimming left V 4 bases short and J 9 bases short, with 9 bases between. The CDR3 spans 11 residues. CDR1 is SGHTA, CDR2 FQGNSA, per germline. As DNA, the CDR3 is TGTGCCAGCAGCTCCGTGGAGCGCTACACCTTC. Translation gives CASSSVERYTF.

This chain uses TRBV9 with TRBJ2-1, with TRBD2 matching over 7 bases. The V gene's germline CDR1 is SGDLS and CDR2 YYNGEE. CDR3 length: 15 residues. Trimming took 0 bases from V and 4 from J; bases not matched to a gene: 4. DNA of the CDR3: TGTGCCAGCAGCGTAGCTAGCGGATTATACAATGAGCAGTTCTTC. Amino acids: CASSVASGLYNEQFF.

The rearrangement uses TRBV10-3 and TRBJ2-1; TRBD1 matches at 7 bases. V shed 11 bases, J shed 9 bases, and the junction held 10 bases outside the gene matches. CDR1 and CDR2 from the germline V gene are ENHRY and SYGVKD. This CDR3 is 12 amino acids long. DNA for the CDR3: TGTGCCTCAACCGAGGGGGCCAGTGAGCAGTTCTTC. Protein sequence: CASTEGASEQFF.

This clone was detected a few times. The chain joins TRBV7-9 to TRBJ2-4; D assignment may be TRBD1 or TRBD2 (5 bases each). This CDR3 region has 13 residues. V was trimmed by 7 bases and J by 5 bases, leaving 12 bases between them. Germline loops: CDR1 SEHNR, CDR2 FQNEAQ (reference sequence). The CDR3 DNA is TGTGCCAGCACCTTCTTGGGGGAAAACATTCAGTACTTC. This sequence encodes CASTFLGENIQYF.

J is TRBJ2-5 and V is TRBV29-1; maybe TRBD1 (6 bases). The CDR3 covers 12 residues. Trimming left V 7 bases short and J 1 base short, with 10 bases between. Germline CDR1 and CDR2: SQVTM and ANQGSEA. CDR3 nucleotide sequence: TGCAGCGCTGGACAGTTCCAAGAGACCCAGTACTTC. Translated, it gives CSAGQFQETQYF.

The gene calls are TRBV7-2 and TRBJ2-1; 7 bases fit TRBD2. V lost 3 bases to trimming and J lost 4 bases; unmatched junction nucleotides: 3. Germline lookup yields CDR1 SGHTA and CDR2 FQGNSA. CDR3 length: 14 amino acids. CDR3 DNA: TGTGCCAGCAGCTTTGCGGGGGTGTACAATGAGCAGTTCTTC. Amino acids: CASSFAGVYNEQFF.

J is TRBJ1-5 and V is TRBV6-1; D is possibly TRBD1 (6 bases). Germline lookup yields CDR1 MNHNS and CDR2 SASEGT. Trimming shortened V by 4 bases and J by 6 bases, and 13 bases separated the two germline ends. This CDR3 has 14 amino acids. CDR3 amino acids: CASSGTGSGQPQHF. The CDR3 DNA reads as TGTGCCAGCAGTGGAACAGGGTCGGGTCAGCCCCAGCATTTT.

V gene TRBV11-2 combines with J gene TRBJ2-3; TRBD2 agrees at 8 bases. CDR1 and CDR2 (germline): SGHAT, FQNNGV. The ends lost 0 bases at V and 2 bases at J; junction bases unmatched: 7. The CDR3 sequence is 17 residues long. CDR3 DNA sequence: TGTGCCAGCAGCTTAGATCGGAGCGGGGGAGTCACAGATACGCAGTATTTT. This gives the protein CASSLDRSGGVTDTQYF. The entire variable domain, with the rest obtained from reference TRBV11-2 and TRBJ2-3, is as follows: EAGVAQSPRYKIIEKRQSVAFWCNPISGHATLYWYQQILGQGPKLLIQFQNNGVVDDSQLPKDRFSAERLKGVDSTLKIQPAKLEDSAVYLCASSLDRSGGVTDTQYFGPGTRLTVL.

This clone appeared a single time. The chain combines TRBV7-9 with TRBJ2-3, with D possibly matching TRBD2 (6 bases). The V end was cut by 8 bases, the J end by 4 bases, with 13 bases between. Germline assignment: CDR1 SEHNR and CDR2 FQNEAQ (reference sequence). This CDR3 has 13 amino acids. CDR3 nucleotide sequence: TGTGCCAGCTCCATGACTAGTCCAGATACGCAGTATTTT. Its protein is CASSMTSPDTQYF.

CDR3 loop: CAWVLPNTDTQYF. The DNA for the CDR3 is TGTGCCTGGGTTCTACCGAACACAGATACGCAGTATTTT. This chain uses TRBV30 with TRBJ2-3; D ambiguous. Trimming took 5 bases from V and 2 from J, leaving 11 bases between them. The CDR3 is made up of 13 amino acids. CDR1 and CDR2 (germline): GTSNPN, SVGIG (reference sequence).

The chain is built from TRBV6-5 and TRBJ2-1; a weak D match, TRBD2 (6 bases). Germline V lookup: CDR1 MNHEY, CDR2 SVGAGI. The CDR3 is 16 residues long. Trimming removed 2 bases from V and 8 bases from J, with 19 bases in between. The CDR3 here is CASSYRGSGRRDEQFF. In DNA, the CDR3 is TGTGCCAGCAGTTACAGAGGTAGCGGTAGAAGGGATGAGCAGTTCTTC.

The gene calls are TRBV14 and TRBJ2-3; TRBD1 agrees at 7 bases. The CDR3 runs 16 residues. Per germline, CDR1 SGHDN and CDR2 FVKESK. With V trimmed by 4 bases and J by 5 bases, 12 bases remained unmatched. The CDR3 reads CASSPIVTGYKDTQYF. CDR3 coding DNA: TGTGCCAGCAGCCCAATTGTGACAGGGTACAAAGATACGCAGTATTTT.

The rearrangement joins TRBV30 to TRBJ2-7, with 10 bases aligning to TRBD1. After removal of 4 bases from V and 4 bases from J, the junction contained 7 bases not matched to a gene. There are 14 residues in the CDR3. CDR1 GTSNPN and CDR2 SVGIG come from the germline V gene (reference sequence). The CDR3 DNA reads as TGTGCCTGGACCGTTGGGACAGGGGCTTACGAGCAGTACTTC. Translation gives CAWTVGTGAYEQYF.

This chain links TRBV9 with TRBJ2-7; D uncertain. Germline CDR1 and CDR2: SGDLS and YYNGEE. This CDR3 region has 11 residues. Trimming left V 7 bases short and J 3 bases short, with 8 bases between. Here the CDR3 reads CASHLDYEQYF. In DNA, the CDR3 is TGTGCCAGCCATCTGGACTACGAGCAGTACTTC.

V is TRBV27 and J is TRBJ2-5; TRBD1 might be the D (5 bases). Germline CDR1 reads MNHEY; CDR2 reads SMNVEV (reference sequence). Between the trimmed V and J ends, which lost 4 bases and 2 bases, there was a span of 8 bases. The CDR3 consists of 13 residues. The CDR3 is CASSYRLQETQYF. CDR3 in DNA: TGTGCCAGCAGTTACAGGTTACAAGAGACCCAGTACTTC.

The table lists this clone with a count of one. The chain couples TRBV29-1 to TRBJ2-7; weak D call: TRBD2 (5 bases). The V gene lost 7 bases and the J gene lost 2 bases, with 18 bases spanning the gap. The CDR3 has 14 amino acids. Germline assignment: CDR1 SQVTM and CDR2 ANQGSEA. The CDR3 loop reads CSGSGPLGTYEQYF. As DNA, the CDR3 is TGCAGCGGCTCCGGGCCCCTCGGGACCTACGAGCAGTACTTC.

Concerning this clone itself: Germline and junction disagree at one end, which may indicate a read error. The chain couples TRBV6-5 to TRBJ2-3, with 7 positions matching TRBD2. In germline, CDR1 is MNHEY, CDR2 SVGAGI. This CDR3 comprises 15 residues. CDR3 sequence reads: CASSYSPSGTDTQYF. CDR3 sequence (DNA): TGTGCCAGCAGTTACTCTCCTAGCGGCACTGATACGCAGTATTTT.

This clone appeared a few times. The V and J genes are TRBV30 and TRBJ2-7; 7 bases are a match to TRBD2. V lost 3 bases, J lost 1 base, and 3 bases stayed unmatched. In germline, CDR1 is GTSNPN, CDR2 SVGIG (reference sequence). The length of the CDR3 is 13 residues. CDR3 protein: CAWRDGGSYEQYF. The DNA of the CDR3 is TGTGCCTGGAGAGACGGGGGGTCCTACGAGCAGTACTTC.

The rearrangement uses TRBV30 and TRBJ2-2; TRBD1 matches at 11 bases. CDR3 size: 14 residues. CDR1 and CDR2 (germline): GTSNPN, SVGIG (reference sequence). J was trimmed by 5 bases and V by 5 bases; bases with no gene match: 4. The chain's CDR3 is CAWEGQGGTGELFF. As DNA, the CDR3 is TGTGCCTGGGAGGGACAGGGGGGTACCGGGGAGCTGTTTTTT.

The chain links TRBV7-2 to TRBJ2-1, with 14 bases identical to TRBD2. Germline CDR1 and CDR2: SGHTA and FQGNSA. This CDR3 is built from 16 residues. V shed 3 bases, J shed 3 bases, and the junction held 1 base outside the gene matches. The CDR3 DNA reads TGTGCCAGCAGCTTGACTAGCGGGAGGGTCTACAATGAGCAGTTCTTC. This sequence encodes CASSLTSGRVYNEQFF.

The chain uses TRBV7-8 and TRBJ2-1; the D gene is possibly TRBD2 (6 bases). CDR1 and CDR2 from the germline V gene are SGHVS and FQNEAQ. The CDR3 runs to 14 residues. V lost 5 bases, J lost 3 bases, and 11 bases lay in between. CDR3 loop: CASSKTSLYNEQFF. The CDR3 region has the DNA TGTGCCAGCAGCAAGACTAGTCTCTACAATGAGCAGTTCTTC.

In nucleotides, the CDR3 is TGTGCCAGCAGCTTACCGGGACTAGCCCCAGAGACCCAGTACTTC. Residues: CASSLPGLAPETQYF. The chain recombines TRBV7-9 with TRBJ2-5; 9 nucleotides align to TRBD2. V lost 2 bases and J lost 4; bases outside the gene matches: 5. The CDR3 is 15 amino acids. Germline CDR1 and CDR2: SEHNR and FQNEAQ (reference sequence).

The rearrangement uses TRBV30 and TRBJ1-2; the D gene is possibly TRBD1 (6 bases). CDR3 length: 12 residues. With 2 bases removed from V and 9 bases from J, the gap between germline ends came to 13 bases. Germline values: CDR1 GTSNPN, CDR2 SVGIG (reference sequence). CDR3 DNA sequence: TGTGCCTGGAGTCCACAGGGTCGAAGCTACACCTTC. It is translated as CAWSPQGRSYTF.

The chain employs TRBV28 and TRBJ2-7, with D uncertain. Germline CDR1 and CDR2: MDHEN and SYDVKM. V shed 5 bases and J shed 3 bases, with 14 bases lying between them. The CDR3 runs to 14 residues. The CDR3 spells CASSVYPPGYEQYF. The CDR3 DNA sequence: TGTGCCAGCAGTGTTTACCCGCCCGGCTACGAGCAGTACTTC.